The 13 T cell receptor beta chains listed next were all sequenced from one sample in a study of shared clonotypes between healthy human individuals. Clones were sequenced by immunoSEQ multiplex PCR, and TCRdb holds only the in-frame ones, with some missing. Of about 980,000 clones in the sample, approximately 80% were seen once. The sequenced sample was memory CD4+ T cells sorted from blood. Noted subset: CD45RA-negative fraction. Source of these receptors: a man aged 18 to 30 in good health.

A remark on this clone: With a much larger clone just one base away, this may be a read error. This sample also contains other DNA sequences that code for the same CDR3. V is TRBV14 and J is TRBJ2-3, with a tentative D call TRBD1 (6 bases). The CDR3 has 13 amino acids. Germline assignment: CDR1 SGHDN and CDR2 FVKESK. The V and J ends lost 3 bases and 3 bases respectively, with 7 bases between them. CDR3 nucleotide sequence: TGTGCCAGCAGCCAGCAGGGGACAGATACGCAGTATTTT. It encodes CASSQQGTDTQYF.

The chain recombines TRBV30 with TRBJ2-4; D is possibly TRBD1 (5 bases). The CDR3 is made up of 14 amino acids. Germline CDR1 reads GTSNPN; CDR2 reads SVGIG (reference sequence). The germline V and J ends were trimmed by 0 bases and 5 bases, with 11 bases remaining between them. The CDR3 sequence: CAWSVGPTQNIQYF. The CDR3 DNA is TGTGCCTGGAGTGTGGGGCCCACCCAAAACATTCAGTACTTC.

The chain employs TRBV4-3 and TRBJ2-5; D may match TRBD1 or TRBD2 (6 bases each). The V gene's germline CDR1 is LGHNA and CDR2 YSLEER. CDR3 length: 15 amino acids. Trimming took off 1 base at V and 5 bases at J, with 14 bases between the two ends. CDR3 sequence: CASSQVGGPEETQYF. The CDR3 coding sequence is TGCGCCAGCAGCCAAGTTGGGGGGCCCGAGGAGACCCAGTACTTC.

The V call is TRBV14, the J call TRBJ1-2, with D unclear. Trimming cost V 0 bases and J 4 bases, with 9 bases left between them. The V gene's germline CDR1 is SGHDN and CDR2 FVKESK. The CDR3 has 14 residues. CDR3 region: CASSQDVVGYGYTF. DNA of the CDR3: TGTGCCAGCAGCCAAGACGTAGTGGGCTATGGCTACACCTTC.

The chain uses TRBV7-2 and TRBJ2-5, with TRBD2 matching 7 bases. Trimming took 0 bases from V and 1 from J; bases not matched to a gene: 2. The CDR3 consists of 15 residues. Germline CDR1 is SGHTA and CDR2 is FQGNSA. The CDR3 bases are TGTGCCAGCAGCTTAGCCAGCGGGGCCCAAGAGACCCAGTACTTC. Residues: CASSLASGAQETQYF. The variable domain in full, completed from reference TRBV7-2 and TRBJ2-5, reads GAGVSQSPSNKVTEKGKDVELRCDPISGHTALYWYRQSLGQGLEFLIYFQGNSAPDKSGLPSDRFSAERTGGSVSTLTIQRTQQEDSAVYLCASSLASGAQETQYFGPGTRLLVL.

This CDR3 reads CASSPLRQGDSPLHF. DNA for the CDR3: TGTGCCAGTAGTCCTTTACGACAGGGGGATTCACCCCTCCACTTT. The rearrangement uses TRBV19 and TRBJ1-6; 9 bases are a match to TRBD1. The CDR3 covers 15 residues. V lost 5 bases and J lost 8; bases outside the gene matches: 7. The V gene's germline CDR1 is LNHDA and CDR2 SQIVND (reference sequence). The entire variable domain, with the rest obtained from reference TRBV19 and TRBJ1-6, is as follows: DGGITQSPKYLFRKEGQNVTLSCEQNLNHDAMYWYRQDPGQGLRLIYYSQIVNDFQKGDIAEGYSVSREKKESFPLTVTSAQKNPTAFYLCASSPLRQGDSPLHFGNGTRLTVT.

The rearrangement joins TRBV5-4 to TRBJ1-5; D remains unclear. CDR3 length equals 17 residues. Trimming took off 4 bases at V and 2 bases at J, with 19 bases between the two ends. The germline CDR1 and CDR2 sequences are SGHNT and YYREEE (reference sequence). CDR3 bases: TGTGCCAGCAGCCGCTATTTAGCCCTCCGAGGCAATCAGCCCCAGCATTTT. It is translated as CASSRYLALRGNQPQHF.

This clone appeared a few times. This sequence joins TRBV7-8 and TRBJ1-2, with D perhaps matching TRBD1 (5 bases). CDR1 SGHVS and CDR2 FQNEAQ come from the germline V gene. The length of the CDR3 is 13 residues. V gave up 1 base and J gave up 8 bases, with 11 bases separating them. CDR3 bases: TGTGCCAGCAGCTTAGTTGGGGCCGGGGGCTACACCTTC. Protein sequence: CASSLVGAGGYTF.

The DNA for the CDR3 is TGTGCCAGCAGTAGCAGCCAATTCGGGGAACTGTTTTTT. It specifies CASSSSQFGELFF. The chain is built from TRBV27 and TRBJ1-4; D is unresolved. With 5 bases removed from V and 12 bases from J, the gap between germline ends came to 16 bases. The germline gives CDR1 MNHEY, CDR2 SMNVEV (reference sequence). This CDR3 contains 13 residues.

The chain combines TRBV19 with TRBJ2-1; 9 positions agree with TRBD1. This CDR3 contains 14 residues. Germline CDR1 LNHDA, CDR2 SQIVND (reference sequence). The junction had 2 bases not matched to a gene; V was cut back by 4 bases and J by 4 bases. The CDR3 DNA reads TGTGCCAGTAGTAGGGGGACAGGGTACAATGAGCAGTTCTTC. Encoded protein: CASSRGTGYNEQFF. The complete variable domain, with remaining parts taken from reference TRBV19 and TRBJ2-1, reads DGGITQSPKYLFRKEGQNVTLSCEQNLNHDAMYWYRQDPGQGLRLIYYSQIVNDFQKGDIAEGYSVSREKKESFPLTVTSAQKNPTAFYLCASSRGTGYNEQFFGPGTRLTVL.

V is TRBV25-1 and J is TRBJ1-6, with a tentative D call TRBD1 (5 bases). The V end was cut by 6 bases, the J end by 9 bases, with 21 bases between. CDR3 length equals 16 residues. CDR1 and CDR2 (germline): MGHDK, SYGVNS. CDR3 coding DNA: TGTGCCAGCAGCGCGTCGAAACTGGTGGGGGGTTCACCCCTCCACTTT. Its protein is CASSASKLVGGSPLHF.

This chain uses TRBV10-3 with TRBJ1-1; 12 bases fit TRBD1. J gave up 3 bases and V 3 bases, and 5 bases lay outside the gene matches. The CDR3 runs to 16 residues. CDR1 and CDR2 from the germline V gene are ENHRY and SYGVKD. The CDR3 nucleotides read TGTGCCATCAGTGAAGGGACAGGGGGCTGGGACACTGAAGCTTTCTTT. It translates to CAISEGTGGWDTEAFF.

This clone was counted between two and nine times. The germline gene is not matched at one end of the junction; a read error may be the cause. The sample has other DNA sequences that encode this CDR3 too. This rearrangement joins TRBV7-7 to TRBJ2-5; D is unclear. The CDR3 has 13 residues. The germline V gene encodes CDR1 SSHAT and CDR2 FNYEAQ (reference sequence). The DNA of the CDR3 is TGTGCTAGCAGCTTAGGAGTACAAGAGACCCAGTACTTC. Protein product: CASSLGVQETQYF.